The 29 T cell receptor beta chains below all came from one sample that was sequenced in a study of T cell responses to AZD1222 COVID-19 vaccine. The protocol was immunoSEQ multiplex PCR, while the TCRdb copy is restricted to in-frame clones and leaves out a portion. The sample holds 180,000 or so clones, around 93% seen once. The sample consisted of peripheral blood, taken 28 days after the second AZD1222 dose. These TCRs come from an adult who received the AZD1222 COVID-19 vaccine.

J is TRBJ2-3 and V is TRBV9, with D unresolved. There are 13 residues in the CDR3. The germline gives CDR1 SGDLS, CDR2 YYNGEE. Trimming took 3 bases from V and 6 from J, leaving 11 bases between them. The CDR3 here is CASSEAALDTQYF. CDR3 DNA: TGTGCCAGCAGCGAGGCCGCGCTCGATACGCAGTATTTT.

The chain uses TRBV6-2 or TRBV6-3 and TRBJ1-5; no clear D gene. Germline V gene data show CDR1 as MNHEY and CDR2 as SVGEGT. There are 14 residues in the CDR3. V was shortened by 4 bases and J by 0 bases, with 7 bases between the two germline ends. In DNA, the CDR3 is TGTGCCAGCAGTTCTCCCAATAGCAATCAGCCCCAGCATTTT. Its protein product is CASSSPNSNQPQHF.

J is TRBJ1-5 and V is TRBV2; no definite D call. This CDR3 comprises 13 residues. The ends were cut back, 6 bases at V and 6 bases at J, with 12 bases in the middle. The germline gives CDR1 SNHLY, CDR2 FYNNEI. The CDR3 DNA reads as TGTGCCAGCAGGCCTCCGGCGAGTCAGCCCCAGCATTTT. Protein: CASRPPASQPQHF.

This clone has a single count. This chain connects TRBV28 to TRBJ1-6; D ambiguous. This CDR3 spans 14 amino acids. The germline V and J ends were trimmed by 6 bases and 10 bases, with 16 bases remaining between them. Germline CDR1 and CDR2: MDHEN and SYDVKM. The CDR3, as DNA: TGTGCCAGCAGAACCGACACGGCCGCCTCACCCCTCCACTTT. It specifies CASRTDTAASPLHF. The full variable domain, rest sourced from reference TRBV28 and TRBJ1-6, is DVKVTQSSRYLVKRTGEKVFLECVQDMDHENMFWYRQDPGLGLRLIYFSYDVKMKEKGDIPEGYSVSREKKERFSLILESASTNQTSMYLCASRTDTAASPLHFGNGTRLTVT.

The chain is built from TRBV4-1 and TRBJ2-7; D remains unclear. The CDR3 has 14 residues. Germline-derived CDR1 and CDR2 are MGHRA and YSYEKL. Trimming shortened V by 1 base and J by 3 bases, and 10 bases separated the two germline ends. The CDR3 DNA follows: TGCGCCAGCAGCCAAGGCCAGCTAGGCTACGAGCAGTACTTC. Translating gives CASSQGQLGYEQYF.

The V gene is TRBV9, the J gene TRBJ1-3; a possible D gene is TRBD1 (5 bases). There are 15 residues in the CDR3. The V gene's germline CDR1 is SGDLS and CDR2 YYNGEE. Trimming shortened V by 2 bases and J by 0 bases, and 9 bases separated the two germline ends. In DNA form, the CDR3 reads TGTGCCAGCAGCGTCGCAGGGCTCTCTGGAAACACCATATATTTT. This encodes CASSVAGLSGNTIYF.

The chain uses TRBV11-2 and TRBJ2-1, with TRBD2 matching 9 bases. This CDR3 contains 15 residues. J was trimmed by 8 bases and V by 5 bases; bases with no gene match: 10. The germline gives CDR1 SGHAT, CDR2 FQNNGV. Here the CDR3 reads CASSVLAGGIDEQFF. The DNA for the CDR3 is TGTGCCAGCAGCGTCCTCGCGGGGGGGATAGATGAGCAGTTCTTC.

The chain employs TRBV5-6 and TRBJ1-5; 10 positions match TRBD1. The CDR3 covers 16 residues. Germline V gene sequence: CDR1 SGHDT, CDR2 YYEEEE. Trimming took 3 bases from V and 2 from J; bases not matched to a gene: 5. In nucleotides, the CDR3 is TGTGCCAGCAGCTCGTGGGGGACAGGGGGCAATCAGCCCCAGCATTTT. This gives the protein CASSSWGTGGNQPQHF.

V is TRBV24-1 and J is TRBJ2-5; 10 bases are shared with TRBD2. With V trimmed by 3 bases and J by 4 bases, 4 bases remained unmatched. CDR3 length: 15 residues. Germline V CDR1 and CDR2: KGHDR, SFDVKD. CDR3 in DNA: TGTGCCACCAGTGATAGCGCTAGCGGGAGAGAGACCCAGTACTTC. Amino acids: CATSDSASGRETQYF.

The rearrangement links TRBV9 to TRBJ1-6; tentative D call: TRBD1 (6 bases). This CDR3 is 18 amino acids long. CDR1 SGDLS and CDR2 YYNGEE come from the germline V gene. Trimming shortened V by 2 bases and J by 3 bases, and 18 bases separated the two germline ends. The CDR3: CASSVGGGQGNYNSPLHF. In DNA form, the CDR3 reads TGTGCCAGCAGCGTGGGGGGTGGCCAGGGGAACTATAATTCACCCCTCCACTTT.

CDR3 loop: CASGSRHVRAGQPQHF. In DNA, the CDR3 is TGTGCCAGCGGCTCTAGGCACGTCAGGGCGGGACAGCCCCAGCATTTT. V is TRBV5-6 and J is TRBJ1-5; a weak D match, TRBD1 (5 bases). Germline-derived CDR1 and CDR2 are SGHDT and YYEEEE. Trimming shortened V by 7 bases and J by 7 bases, and 24 bases separated the two germline ends. The CDR3 is 16 residues long.

The genes are TRBV5-4 and TRBJ2-7; 8 nucleotides agree with TRBD1. Trimming cost V 4 bases and J 2 bases; bases outside gene matches: 5. Germline assignment: CDR1 SGHNT and CDR2 YYREEE (reference sequence). The CDR3 spans 14 residues. CDR3 nucleotides: TGTGCCAGCAGCATGACAGGGGCTACCTACGAGCAGTACTTC. This gives the protein CASSMTGATYEQYF.

The rearrangement uses TRBV5-1 and TRBJ2-3; 8 bases are a match to TRBD2. The CDR3 totals 15 residues. The J segment lost 4 bases and the V segment lost 0 bases, leaving 4 bases of the junction unmatched. Germline loops: CDR1 SGHRS, CDR2 YFSETQ. CDR3 protein: CASSLGLAWPDTQYF. Here the CDR3 DNA reads TGCGCCAGCAGCTTGGGACTAGCGTGGCCAGATACGCAGTATTTT.

The gene calls are TRBV7-9 and TRBJ2-7, with no clear D. This CDR3 comprises 11 residues. Trimming took off 7 bases at V and 9 bases at J, with 13 bases between the two ends. Germline CDR1 SEHNR, CDR2 FQNEAQ (reference sequence). CDR3 bases: TGTGCCAGCACTTTGGGGTCGTGGCAGTACTTC. This codes for CASTLGSWQYF.

J is TRBJ2-7 and V is TRBV19; no clear D. In germline, CDR1 is LNHDA, CDR2 SQIVND (reference sequence). Trimming left V 0 bases short and J 1 base short, with 7 bases between. This CDR3 has 14 amino acids. The CDR3 nucleotides read TGTGCCAGTAGTATAGAAAGAGCATCCTACGAGCAGTACTTC. This encodes CASSIERASYEQYF.

The gene calls are TRBV12-3 or TRBV12-4 and TRBJ1-1; D unresolved. With 5 bases removed from V and 7 bases from J, the gap between germline ends came to 8 bases. The CDR3 is 11 amino acids. This CDR3 is CASSRGNEAFF. CDR3 bases: TGTGCCAGCAGTCGAGGGAATGAAGCTTTCTTT.

This chain uses TRBV2 with TRBJ1-5; D gene ambiguous. The V gene's germline CDR1 is SNHLY and CDR2 FYNNEI. V lost 8 bases, J lost 0 bases, and 11 bases lay in between. This CDR3 region has 14 residues. CDR3 nucleotide sequence: TGTGCCAGCGGCCGTTCTTATAGCAATCAGCCCCAGCATTTT. It encodes CASGRSYSNQPQHF.

J is TRBJ1-2 and V is TRBV10-3; 8 nucleotides agree with TRBD1. CDR3 size: 13 residues. V lost 10 bases to trimming and J lost 3 bases; unmatched junction nucleotides: 7. Germline loops: CDR1 ENHRY, CDR2 SYGVKD. This CDR3 is CASRQGTDYGYTF. The DNA of the CDR3 is TGTGCCAGTAGACAGGGGACAGACTATGGCTACACCTTC.

The rearrangement links TRBV19 to TRBJ2-5, with 9 bases that match TRBD1. The length of the CDR3 is 13 residues. The trim removed 4 bases at V and 5 bases at J, leaving 2 bases unmatched. Germline lookup yields CDR1 LNHDA and CDR2 SQIVND (reference sequence). CDR3 DNA sequence: TGTGCCAGTAGTAGGGACAGGGAGGAGACCCAGTACTTC. Translated, it gives CASSRDREETQYF.

CDR3 DNA: TGTGCCAGCAGCTCGACCCCGGGGGGGCCGGACACAGATACGCAGTATTTT. It is translated as CASSSTPGGPDTDTQYF. The chain uses TRBV12-1 and TRBJ2-3; the listed D gene, TRBD2, was not tested against the DNA. TRBV12-1 is flagged as a pseudogene. There are 17 residues in the CDR3.

This CDR3 is CASTPGQGGSPLHF. CDR3 nucleotides: TGTGCCAGCACCCCGGGACAGGGGGGTTCACCCCTCCACTTT. The rearrangement joins TRBV7-9 to TRBJ1-6; 11 bases map to TRBD1. The CDR3 consists of 14 residues. Germline lookup yields CDR1 SEHNR and CDR2 FQNEAQ (reference sequence). Trimming took 7 bases from V and 9 from J; bases not matched to a gene: 5.

J is TRBJ1-5 and V is TRBV28; 8 nucleotides align to TRBD1. The V segment lost 5 bases and the J segment 2 bases; nucleotides outside the gene matches: 5. The CDR3 has 15 residues. Germline lookup yields CDR1 MDHEN and CDR2 SYDVKM. The CDR3 nucleotides read TGTGCCAGCAGTCCTGGACAGGGTGGCAATCAGCCCCAGCATTTT. Translating it yields CASSPGQGGNQPQHF. The full variable domain, with the rest looked up from reference TRBV28 and TRBJ1-5, is DVKVTQSSRYLVKRTGEKVFLECVQDMDHENMFWYRQDPGLGLRLIYFSYDVKMKEKGDIPEGYSVSREKKERFSLILESASTNQTSMYLCASSPGQGGNQPQHFGDGTRLSIL.

This rearrangement joins TRBV7-2 to TRBJ1-1; D may be TRBD1 (5 bases). There are 16 residues in the CDR3. Germline assignment: CDR1 SGHTA and CDR2 FQGNSA. The V end was cut by 5 bases, the J end by 0 bases, with 16 bases between. The CDR3 reads CASSPRETVMNTEAFF. The CDR3, as DNA: TGTGCCAGCAGCCCACGAGAGACAGTAATGAACACTGAAGCTTTCTTT. The full variable domain, in which reference TRBV7-2 and TRBJ1-1 provide the parts outside the CDR3, is GAGVSQSPSNKVTEKGKDVELRCDPISGHTALYWYRQSLGQGLEFLIYFQGNSAPDKSGLPSDRFSAERTGGSVSTLTIQRTQQEDSAVYLCASSPRETVMNTEAFFGQGTRLTVV.

The CDR3 is CASSLAGTVTFF. The CDR3, as DNA: TGTGCCAGTAGTCTCGCCGGGACCGTGACGTTCTTC. V and J are TRBV19 and TRBJ2-1; D could derive from TRBD1 or TRBD2 (5 bases each). Trimming took off 5 bases at V and 15 bases at J, with 17 bases between the two ends. The CDR3 runs 12 residues. Germline loops: CDR1 LNHDA, CDR2 SQIVND (reference sequence).

The gene calls are TRBV9 and TRBJ2-7; perhaps D is TRBD1 or TRBD2 (6 bases each). This CDR3 is built from 16 residues. Looked up from germline, CDR1 is SGDLS and CDR2 is YYNGEE. Trimming pared 0 bases from V and 2 bases from J, leaving 15 bases between. DNA of the CDR3: TGTGCCAGCAGCGTAGCTTCGGGGGCTTCGGCCTACGAGCAGTACTTC. It is translated as CASSVASGASAYEQYF.

The chain carries TRBV7-6 and TRBJ1-3; perhaps TRBD1 as D (5 bases). Between the trimmed V and J ends, which lost 2 bases and 0 bases, there was a span of 17 bases. Per germline, CDR1 SGHVS and CDR2 FNYEAQ. The CDR3 sequence is 18 residues long. The CDR3 DNA is TGTGCCAGCAGCTTATATCCCCATGAGACAGACTCTGGAAACACCATATATTTT. It specifies CASSLYPHETDSGNTIYF.

The chain links TRBV12-3 or TRBV12-4 to TRBJ1-1; D unclear. The CDR3 is made up of 11 amino acids. The germline V and J ends were trimmed by 6 bases and 3 bases, with 5 bases remaining between them. The CDR3 reads CASSRYTEAFF. The CDR3 DNA reads as TGTGCCAGCAGCAGGTACACTGAAGCTTTCTTT.

The V gene is TRBV7-9, the J gene TRBJ2-7; TRBD2 matches at 8 bases. Germline assignment: CDR1 SEHNR and CDR2 FQNEAQ (reference sequence). Trimming took 0 bases from V and 2 from J; bases not matched to a gene: 12. The CDR3 has 18 residues. CDR3 loop: CASSLAQAGRGATYEQYF. Here the CDR3 DNA reads TGTGCCAGCAGCTTAGCGCAAGCAGGGCGGGGGGCTACCTACGAGCAGTACTTC.

V usage is TRBV5-6 and J usage is TRBJ1-4; D not resolved. Germline assignment: CDR1 SGHDT and CDR2 YYEEEE. The CDR3 spans 13 residues. Trimming removed 6 bases from V and 5 bases from J, with 11 bases in between. CDR3 bases: TGTGCCAGCACCCTGACCGGGAATGAAAAACTGTTTTTT. It encodes CASTLTGNEKLFF.